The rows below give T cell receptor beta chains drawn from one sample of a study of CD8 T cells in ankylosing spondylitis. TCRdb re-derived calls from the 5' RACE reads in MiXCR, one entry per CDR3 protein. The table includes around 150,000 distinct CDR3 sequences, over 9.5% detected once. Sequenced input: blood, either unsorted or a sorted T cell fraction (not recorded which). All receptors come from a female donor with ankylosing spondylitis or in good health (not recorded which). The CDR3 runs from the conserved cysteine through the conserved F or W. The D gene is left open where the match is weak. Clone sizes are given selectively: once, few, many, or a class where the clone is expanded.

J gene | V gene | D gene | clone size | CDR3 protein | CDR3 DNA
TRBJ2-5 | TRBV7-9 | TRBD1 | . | CASSLRGGDETQYF | TGTGCCAGCAGCTTAAGAGGGGGCGATGAGACCCAGTACTTC
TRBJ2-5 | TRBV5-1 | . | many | CASSLGGVQETQYF | TGCGCCAGCAGCTTGGGCGGGGTCCAAGAGACCCAGTACTTC
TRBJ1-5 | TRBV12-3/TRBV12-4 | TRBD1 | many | CASRKGQANNQPQHF | TGTGCCAGCCGCAAGGGACAGGCAAACAATCAGCCCCAGCATTTT
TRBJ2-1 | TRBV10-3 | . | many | CAISEGQPYNEQFF | TGTGCCATCAGTGAGGGGCAGCCTTACAATGAGCAGTTCTTC
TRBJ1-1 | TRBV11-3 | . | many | CASSSPRYTEAFF | TGTGCCAGCAGCTCACCCCGGTACACTGAAGCTTTCTTT
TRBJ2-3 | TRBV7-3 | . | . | CASSLIGGSTDTQYF | TGTGCCAGCAGCTTAATCGGGGGAAGCACAGATACGCAGTATTTT
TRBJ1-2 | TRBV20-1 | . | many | CSASRSGANYGYTF | TGCAGTGCGTCGAGGTCAGGAGCTAACTATGGCTACACCTTC
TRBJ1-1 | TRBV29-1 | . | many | CSVGKGVADAEAFF | TGCAGCGTAGGAAAGGGGGTCGCAGACGCTGAAGCTTTCTTT
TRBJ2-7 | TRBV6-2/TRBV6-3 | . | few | CASSRQAYEQYF | TGTGCCAGCAGCCGACAGGCCTACGAGCAGTACTTC
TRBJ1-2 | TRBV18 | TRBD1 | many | CASSPLDRGGYGYTF | TGTGCCAGCTCACCGCTGGACAGGGGAGGCTATGGCTACACCTTC
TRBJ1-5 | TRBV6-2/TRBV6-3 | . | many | CASSLRGGYNQPQHF | TGTGCCAGCAGCCTCCGGGGGGGGTACAATCAGCCCCAGCATTTT
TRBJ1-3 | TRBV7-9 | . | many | CASSSPGSPFGNTIYF | TGTGCCAGCAGCTCCCCTGGGTCACCATTTGGAAACACCATATATTTT
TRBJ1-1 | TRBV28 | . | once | CASSDPTEAFF | TGTGCCAGCAGCGACCCCACTGAAGCTTTCTTT
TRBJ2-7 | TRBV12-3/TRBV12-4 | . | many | CASRSGPSYEQYF | TGTGCCAGCAGATCGGGACCCTCCTACGAGCAGTACTTC
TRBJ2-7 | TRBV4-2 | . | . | CASSQDLYFSYERYF | TGTGCCAGCAGCCAAGATCTTTACTTCTCCTACGAGCGGTACTTC
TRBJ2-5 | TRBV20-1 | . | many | CSAPVSGMYQETQYF | TGCAGTGCCCCAGTGTCGGGAATGTACCAAGAGACCCAGTACTTC
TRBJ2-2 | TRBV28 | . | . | CASTSTVTGELFF | TGTGCCAGCACCTCAACCGTCACCGGGGAGCTGTTTTTT
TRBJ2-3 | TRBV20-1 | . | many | CSATDDSTDTQYF | TGCAGTGCGACCGACGATAGCACAGATACGCAGTATTTT
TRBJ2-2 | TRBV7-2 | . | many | CAARGSANTGELFF | TGTGCCGCACGCGGTAGCGCCAACACCGGGGAGCTGTTTTTT
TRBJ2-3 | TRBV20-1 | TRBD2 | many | CSASGGSGSLDTQYF | TGCAGTGCTAGCGGAGGTAGCGGGAGTTTGGATACGCAGTATTTT
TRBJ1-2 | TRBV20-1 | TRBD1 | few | CSANPMTGGSYGYTF | TGCAGTGCCAATCCCATGACAGGGGGGAGCTATGGCTACACCTTC
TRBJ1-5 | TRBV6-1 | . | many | CASSIHSNQPQHF | TGTGCCAGCAGCATACATAGCAATCAGCCCCAGCATTTT
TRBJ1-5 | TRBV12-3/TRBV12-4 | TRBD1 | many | CASSLWGQGPSNQPQHF | TGTGCCAGCAGTTTATGGGGACAGGGGCCTAGCAATCAGCCCCAGCATTTT
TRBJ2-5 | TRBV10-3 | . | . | CAISESMGGGETQYF | TGTGCCATCAGTGAGTCGATGGGAGGCGGGGAGACCCAGTACTTC
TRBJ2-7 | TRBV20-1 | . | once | CSVRPLEKQYF | TGCAGTGTTAGACCTCTAGAGAAGCAGTACTTC
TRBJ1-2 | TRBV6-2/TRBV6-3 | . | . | CASSPRVTGGYTF | TGTGCCAGCAGCCCCCGCGTGACAGGTGGCTACACCTTC
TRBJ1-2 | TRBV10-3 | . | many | CAISPGSIFYGYTF | TGTGCCATCAGTCCCGGGTCAATTTTTTATGGCTACACCTTC
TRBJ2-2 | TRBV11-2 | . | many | CASSLEPPGRGNTGELFF | TGTGCCAGCAGCTTAGAGCCCCCCGGACGGGGGAACACCGGGGAGCTGTTTTTT
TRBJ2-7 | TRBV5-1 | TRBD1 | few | CASSHRDRGLYEQYF | TGCGCCAGCAGCCACCGGGACAGGGGGTTGTACGAGCAGTACTTC
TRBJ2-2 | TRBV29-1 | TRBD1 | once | CSVDLGYGTGENTGEPFF | TGCAGCGTTGATTTGGGCTACGGGACAGGAGAGAACACCGGGGAGCCGTTTTTC
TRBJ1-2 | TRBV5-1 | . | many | CASSTDSGNTYGYTF | TGCGCCAGCAGCACAGACAGTGGGAATACCTATGGCTACACCTTC
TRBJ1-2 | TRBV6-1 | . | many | CATKGRVTYDGYTF | TGTGCCACCAAAGGGAGGGTTACCTATGATGGCTACACCTTC
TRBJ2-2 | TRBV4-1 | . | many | CASSHFPGRSLAGELFF | TGCGCCAGCAGCCATTTTCCGGGACGCTCTTTGGCCGGGGAGCTGTTTTTT
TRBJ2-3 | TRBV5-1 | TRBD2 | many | CASSQWRGGLPHTQYF | TGCGCCAGCAGCCAGTGGCGGGGGGGCCTCCCCCATACGCAGTATTTT
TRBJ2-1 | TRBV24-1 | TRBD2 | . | CATSDSVAGGYNEQFF | TGTGCCACCAGTGACTCTGTAGCGGGTGGCTACAATGAGCAGTTCTTC
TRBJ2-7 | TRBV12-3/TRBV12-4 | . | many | CASSDRDINEQYF | TGTGCCAGCAGTGACCGGGACATCAACGAGCAGTACTTC
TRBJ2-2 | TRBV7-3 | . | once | CASSFSGSTRELFF | TGTGCCAGCAGTTTCAGCGGGTCCACCAGGGAGCTGTTTTTT
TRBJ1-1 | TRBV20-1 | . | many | CSATGENTEAFF | TGCAGTGCTACAGGGGAAAACACTGAAGCTTTCTTT
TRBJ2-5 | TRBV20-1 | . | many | CSAPTEDPRGLIRETQYF | TGCAGTGCTCCGACAGAGGATCCCAGGGGATTAATTAGGGAGACCCAGTACTTC
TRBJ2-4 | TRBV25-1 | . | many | CASSYGSGNIQYF | TGTGCCAGCAGTTATGGCTCCGGAAACATTCAGTACTTC